These 26 T cell receptor beta chains share one sample of origin, sequenced in a study of T cell responses to AZD1222 COVID-19 vaccine. Clones were read by immunoSEQ multiplex PCR, and TCRdb kept only the in-frame ones, dropping some. Among about 96,000 clones listed, more than 75% were seen once. The sample was peripheral blood, taken on day 0 of AZD1222 vaccination. These receptors were obtained from an adult in good health.

The rearrangement uses TRBV5-4 and TRBJ2-7; D is possibly TRBD2 (5 bases). The V end lost 4 bases, the J end lost 2 bases, and 13 bases lay between the germline ends. The germline V gene has CDR1 SGHNT and CDR2 YYREEE (reference sequence). CDR3 length: 14 amino acids. CDR3 residues: CASSGPTGTYEQYF. CDR3 in DNA: TGTGCCAGCAGCGGACCGACGGGAACCTACGAGCAGTACTTC.

CDR3 coding DNA: TGTGCCAGCAGCCCGGGACAGGAGAACACTGAAGCTTTCTTT. Amino acids: CASSPGQENTEAFF. This chain connects TRBV9 to TRBJ1-1; 8 positions agree with TRBD1. Germline lookup yields CDR1 SGDLS and CDR2 YYNGEE. V was clipped by 4 bases and J by 1 base; unmatched bases: 3. CDR3 length: 14 amino acids. The whole variable domain, filled in from reference TRBV9 and TRBJ1-1, reads DSGVTQTPKHLITATGQRVTLRCSPRSGDLSVYWYQQSLDQGLQFLIQYYNGEERAKGNILERFSAQQFPDLHSELNLSSLELGDSALYFCASSPGQENTEAFFGQGTRLTVV.

The V and J genes are TRBV3-1 (or the pseudogene TRBV3-2) and TRBJ2-3, with 16 bases matching TRBD2. The germline V gene has CDR1 LGHDT and CDR2 YNNKEL (reference sequence). The V segment lost 4 bases and the J segment 4 bases; nucleotides outside the gene matches: 5. The CDR3 has 17 amino acids. CDR3 residues: CASSPGTSGRAPDTQYF. The CDR3 DNA reads TGTGCCAGCAGCCCGGGGACTAGCGGGAGGGCCCCAGATACGCAGTATTTT.

This chain connects TRBV27 to TRBJ1-1, with D hard to call. V dropped 3 bases and J dropped 8 bases, with 22 bases sitting between them. Per germline, CDR1 MNHEY and CDR2 SMNVEV (reference sequence). The CDR3 contains 16 residues. CDR3 sequence (DNA): TGTGCCAGCAGTTTGGCCCGAGCAGGCCTCTACGCGGAAGCTTTCTTT. It encodes CASSLARAGLYAEAFF.

The rearrangement uses TRBV20-1 and TRBJ1-1, with D unresolved. Germline CDR1 and CDR2: DFQATT and SNEGSKA (reference sequence). Trimming cost V 8 bases and J 0 bases, with 4 bases left between them. The CDR3 covers 10 residues. The CDR3 sequence: CSRLNTEAFF. The DNA of the CDR3 is TGCAGTCGCCTGAACACTGAAGCTTTCTTT.

The chain couples TRBV14 to TRBJ2-7; tentatively, D is TRBD1 (6 bases). Germline V lookup: CDR1 SGHDN, CDR2 FVKESK. V gave up 2 bases and J gave up 4 bases, with 15 bases separating them. The CDR3 spans 15 residues. The CDR3, as DNA: TGTGCCAGCAGCCAATCCCAGGGGCATAATTACGAGCAGTACTTC. Translated, it gives CASSQSQGHNYEQYF.

The V gene is TRBV3-1 (or the pseudogene TRBV3-2), the J gene TRBJ2-7, with no clear D. V shed 3 bases and J shed 6 bases, with 6 bases lying between them. This CDR3 comprises 11 residues. Germline CDR1 and CDR2: LGHDT and YNNKEL (reference sequence). The CDR3 region is CASSHGFEQYF. CDR3 nucleotides: TGTGCCAGCAGCCACGGTTTCGAGCAGTACTTC.

CDR3 sequence reads: CASSHSSPRNKSSYNEQFF. The CDR3 nucleotides are TGCGCCAGCAGCCATTCATCCCCCAGGAACAAGAGCTCCTACAATGAGCAGTTCTTC. The chain uses TRBV4-1 and TRBJ2-1; no firm D call. Per the germline V gene, CDR1 is MGHRA and CDR2 is YSYEKL. The CDR3 totals 19 residues. V was clipped by 3 bases and J by 0 bases, with 21 bases between them.

The V gene is TRBV7-9, the J gene TRBJ2-2, with TRBD1 as a possible D gene (6 bases). Germline assignment: CDR1 SEHNR and CDR2 FQNEAQ (reference sequence). The CDR3 consists of 15 residues. V was cut by 3 bases and J by 2 bases, with 10 bases left in between. CDR3 residues: CASSFRDTNTGELFF. The CDR3 nucleotides are TGTGCCAGCAGCTTTCGGGACACAAACACCGGGGAGCTGTTTTTT.

The genes are TRBV3-1 (or the pseudogene TRBV3-2) and TRBJ1-2; TRBD1 might be the D (5 bases). The CDR3 runs 15 residues. Trimming stripped 0 bases from V and 8 bases from J, with 16 bases between. From germline, CDR1 is LGHDT and CDR2 YNNKEL (reference sequence). The CDR3 coding sequence is TGTGCCAGCAGCCAAGATCGGTTCAGGCAGGGAGGCTACACCTTC. Its translation is CASSQDRFRQGGYTF.

The V gene is TRBV18, the J gene TRBJ2-3; a weak D match, TRBD2 (5 bases). This CDR3 is 17 amino acids long. Germline V gene data show CDR1 as KGHSH and CDR2 as LQKENI. The V and J ends lost 1 base and 0 bases respectively, with 14 bases between them. CDR3 sequence reads: CASSPRGQVASTDTQYF. The CDR3 DNA is TGTGCCAGCTCACCACGAGGGCAGGTCGCTAGCACAGATACGCAGTATTTT. The whole variable domain, filled in from reference TRBV18 and TRBJ2-3, reads NAGVMQNPRHLVRRRGQEARLRCSPMKGHSHVYWYRQLPEEGLKFMVYLQKENIIDESGMPKERFSAEFPKEGPSILRIQQVVRGDSAAYFCASSPRGQVASTDTQYFGPGTRLTVL.

A single count supports this clone. The J gene is TRBJ2-1, the V gene TRBV3-1 (or the pseudogene TRBV3-2), with TRBD2 identical over 8 bases. Germline V CDR1 and CDR2: LGHDT, YNNKEL (reference sequence). After removal of 3 bases from V and 13 bases from J, the junction contained 11 bases not matched to a gene. The CDR3 has 14 residues. Here the CDR3 reads CASSQAGTSSSQFF. The DNA for the CDR3 is TGTGCCAGCAGCCAGGCCGGGACTAGTTCATCACAGTTCTTC.

This rearrangement joins TRBV10-3 to TRBJ2-3, with 7 nucleotides matching TRBD1. The CDR3 length is 15 residues. CDR1 ENHRY and CDR2 SYGVKD come from the germline V gene. Trimming took 2 bases from V and 2 from J; bases not matched to a gene: 4. CDR3: CAISEGDSFTDTQYF. The CDR3 bases are TGTGCCATCAGTGAGGGGGACAGCTTCACAGATACGCAGTATTTT.

The chain joins TRBV7-9 to TRBJ2-3; 8 positions match TRBD2. Trimming removed 7 bases from V and 4 bases from J; junction bases left unmatched: 13. CDR1 and CDR2 from the germline V gene are SEHNR and FQNEAQ (reference sequence). The CDR3 extends over 16 amino acids. CDR3 protein: CASIKAGTSRSDTQYF. The CDR3, as DNA: TGTGCCAGCATCAAAGCCGGGACTAGTCGATCAGATACGCAGTATTTT.

The V and J genes are TRBV27 and TRBJ1-6; unclear D gene. This CDR3 is 17 amino acids long. The V end lost 4 bases, the J end lost 0 bases, and 13 bases lay between the germline ends. Per the germline V gene, CDR1 is MNHEY and CDR2 is SMNVEV (reference sequence). CDR3 amino acids: CASSSTVSGSYNSPLHF. The CDR3 nucleotides read TGTGCCAGCAGTTCGACTGTGAGTGGCTCCTATAATTCACCCCTCCACTTT.

This chain joins TRBV18 and TRBJ1-1; D not resolved. With 3 bases removed from V and 5 bases from J, the gap between germline ends came to 13 bases. CDR1 KGHSH and CDR2 LQKENI come from the germline V gene. The CDR3 contains 14 residues. In nucleotides, the CDR3 is TGTGCCAGCTCACCGGGTCTTCCTGGAACTGAAGCTTTCTTT. This gives the protein CASSPGLPGTEAFF. The complete variable domain, with remaining parts taken from reference TRBV18 and TRBJ1-1, reads NAGVMQNPRHLVRRRGQEARLRCSPMKGHSHVYWYRQLPEEGLKFMVYLQKENIIDESGMPKERFSAEFPKEGPSILRIQQVVRGDSAAYFCASSPGLPGTEAFFGQGTRLTVV.

The rearrangement uses TRBV5-1 and TRBJ1-4, with D hard to call. The CDR3 loop spans 16 amino acids. Trimming took 0 bases from V and 0 from J, leaving 9 bases between them. Germline lookup yields CDR1 SGHRS and CDR2 YFSETQ. The CDR3 region is CASSLGVQPTNEKLFF. In nucleotides, the CDR3 is TGCGCCAGCAGCTTGGGTGTGCAGCCAACTAATGAAAAACTGTTTTTT.

The chain recombines TRBV28 with TRBJ1-6; weak D call: TRBD1 (5 bases). Looked up from germline, CDR1 is MDHEN and CDR2 is SYDVKM. CDR3 length: 13 amino acids. V shed 4 bases and J shed 11 bases, with 12 bases lying between them. The CDR3 reads CASSYGAFPPLHF. The DNA for the CDR3 is TGTGCCAGCAGTTACGGGGCGTTTCCACCCCTCCACTTT.

The rearrangement links TRBV3-1 (or the pseudogene TRBV3-2) to TRBJ1-2, with D tentatively TRBD1 (5 bases). The CDR3 has 17 residues. Germline values: CDR1 LGHDT, CDR2 YNNKEL (reference sequence). The ends were cut back, 1 base at V and 2 bases at J, with 17 bases in the middle. The CDR3 DNA sequence: TGTGCCAGCAGCCAAGTCCCGGGACGACCGGGAAACTATGGCTACACCTTC. It translates to CASSQVPGRPGNYGYTF.

The genes are TRBV10-3 and TRBJ2-7; 11 nucleotides line up with TRBD2. The junction had 0 bases not matched to a gene; V was cut back by 2 bases and J by 0 bases. CDR3 length equals 15 residues. Germline V gene sequence: CDR1 ENHRY, CDR2 SYGVKD. This CDR3 is CAISETSGSSYEQYF. CDR3 nucleotides: TGTGCCATCAGTGAGACTAGCGGGAGCTCCTACGAGCAGTACTTC.

This chain links TRBV24-1 with TRBJ2-6, with D unresolved. This CDR3 is 15 amino acids long. CDR1 KGHDR and CDR2 SFDVKD come from the germline V gene. Trimming cost V 0 bases and J 0 bases, with 2 bases left between them. The CDR3 spells CATSDLSSGANVLTF. DNA for the CDR3: TGTGCCACCAGTGATTTGAGCTCTGGGGCCAACGTCCTGACTTTC.

The CDR3 DNA sequence: TGCGCCAGCAGCTTGGGCGGGACAGCGGAGGATCAGCCCCAGCATTTT. Its protein product is CASSLGGTAEDQPQHF. V and J are TRBV5-1 and TRBJ1-5; 7 bases are shared with TRBD1. The CDR3 consists of 16 residues. V shed 0 bases, J shed 5 bases, and the junction held 8 bases outside the gene matches. In germline, CDR1 is SGHRS, CDR2 YFSETQ.

This sequence joins TRBV5-1 and TRBJ2-1, with 8 bases that match TRBD2. The CDR3 runs 17 residues. Germline V CDR1 and CDR2: SGHRS, YFSETQ. V trimming: 0 bases; J trimming: 6 bases; junction bases outside the gene matches: 11. DNA for the CDR3: TGCGCCAGCAGCTTGGGACTGGCGGGAGGCGGGGTCAATGAGCAGTTCTTC. This gives the protein CASSLGLAGGGVNEQFF.

The gene calls are TRBV7-9 and TRBJ1-1, with TRBD1 as a possible D gene (6 bases). The germline CDR1 and CDR2 sequences are SEHNR and FQNEAQ (reference sequence). V shed 1 base and J shed 1 base, with 19 bases lying between them. The CDR3 has 18 residues. The CDR3 reads CASSLGTRGLLKNTEAFF. The CDR3 nucleotides read TGTGCCAGCAGCTTAGGTACCAGGGGCCTTCTCAAGAACACTGAAGCTTTCTTT.

J is TRBJ1-6 and V is TRBV27; perhaps TRBD1 as D (5 bases). CDR3 size: 15 residues. Germline CDR1 and CDR2: MNHEY and SMNVEV (reference sequence). The V end lost 8 bases, the J end lost 10 bases, and 21 bases lay between the germline ends. The chain's CDR3 is CASRGGYYWESPLHF. CDR3 DNA sequence: TGTGCCAGCCGGGGGGGATATTACTGGGAGTCACCCCTCCACTTT.

This chain uses TRBV6-5 with TRBJ1-6; D is possibly TRBD1 (5 bases). Germline-derived CDR1 and CDR2 are MNHEY and SVGAGI. The CDR3 covers 14 residues. The CDR3 spells CASGRTPDNSPLHF. CDR3 coding DNA: TGTGCTTCAGGCCGGACACCCGATAATTCACCCCTCCACTTT.